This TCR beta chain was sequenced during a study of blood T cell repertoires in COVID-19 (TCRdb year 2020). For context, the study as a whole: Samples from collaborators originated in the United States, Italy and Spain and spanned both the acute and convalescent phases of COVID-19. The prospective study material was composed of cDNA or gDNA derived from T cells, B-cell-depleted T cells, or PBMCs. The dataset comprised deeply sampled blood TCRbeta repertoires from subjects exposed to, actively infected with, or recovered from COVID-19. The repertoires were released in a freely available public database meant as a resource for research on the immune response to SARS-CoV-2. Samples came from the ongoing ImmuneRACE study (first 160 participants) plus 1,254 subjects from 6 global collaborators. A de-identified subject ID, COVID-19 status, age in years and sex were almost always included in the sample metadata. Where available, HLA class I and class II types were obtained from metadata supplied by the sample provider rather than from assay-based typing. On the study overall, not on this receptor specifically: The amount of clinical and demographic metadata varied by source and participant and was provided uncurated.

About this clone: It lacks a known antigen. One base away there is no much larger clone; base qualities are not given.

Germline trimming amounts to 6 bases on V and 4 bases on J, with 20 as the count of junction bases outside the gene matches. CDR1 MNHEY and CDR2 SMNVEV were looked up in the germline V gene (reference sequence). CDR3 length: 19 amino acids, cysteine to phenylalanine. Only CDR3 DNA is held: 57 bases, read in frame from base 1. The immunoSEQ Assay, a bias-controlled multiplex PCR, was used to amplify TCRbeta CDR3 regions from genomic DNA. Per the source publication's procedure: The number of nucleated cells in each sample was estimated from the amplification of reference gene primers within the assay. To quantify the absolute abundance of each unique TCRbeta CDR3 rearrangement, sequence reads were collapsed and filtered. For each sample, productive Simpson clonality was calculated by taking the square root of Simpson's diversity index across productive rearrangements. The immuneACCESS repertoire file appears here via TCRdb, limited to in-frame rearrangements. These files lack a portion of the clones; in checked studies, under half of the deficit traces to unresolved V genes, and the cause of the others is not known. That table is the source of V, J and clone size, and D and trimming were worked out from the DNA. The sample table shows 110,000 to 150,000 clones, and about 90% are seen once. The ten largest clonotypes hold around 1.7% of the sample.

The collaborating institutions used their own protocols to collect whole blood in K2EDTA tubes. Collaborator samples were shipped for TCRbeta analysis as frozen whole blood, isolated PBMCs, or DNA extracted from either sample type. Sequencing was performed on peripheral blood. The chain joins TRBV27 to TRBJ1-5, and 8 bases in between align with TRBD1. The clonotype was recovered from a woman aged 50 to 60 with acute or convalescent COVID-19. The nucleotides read TGTGCCAGCAGCCCAAACCTTGGACAGGGCGTAAGAAGGAATCAGCCCCAGCATTTT. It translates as CASSPNLGQGVRRNQPQHF.